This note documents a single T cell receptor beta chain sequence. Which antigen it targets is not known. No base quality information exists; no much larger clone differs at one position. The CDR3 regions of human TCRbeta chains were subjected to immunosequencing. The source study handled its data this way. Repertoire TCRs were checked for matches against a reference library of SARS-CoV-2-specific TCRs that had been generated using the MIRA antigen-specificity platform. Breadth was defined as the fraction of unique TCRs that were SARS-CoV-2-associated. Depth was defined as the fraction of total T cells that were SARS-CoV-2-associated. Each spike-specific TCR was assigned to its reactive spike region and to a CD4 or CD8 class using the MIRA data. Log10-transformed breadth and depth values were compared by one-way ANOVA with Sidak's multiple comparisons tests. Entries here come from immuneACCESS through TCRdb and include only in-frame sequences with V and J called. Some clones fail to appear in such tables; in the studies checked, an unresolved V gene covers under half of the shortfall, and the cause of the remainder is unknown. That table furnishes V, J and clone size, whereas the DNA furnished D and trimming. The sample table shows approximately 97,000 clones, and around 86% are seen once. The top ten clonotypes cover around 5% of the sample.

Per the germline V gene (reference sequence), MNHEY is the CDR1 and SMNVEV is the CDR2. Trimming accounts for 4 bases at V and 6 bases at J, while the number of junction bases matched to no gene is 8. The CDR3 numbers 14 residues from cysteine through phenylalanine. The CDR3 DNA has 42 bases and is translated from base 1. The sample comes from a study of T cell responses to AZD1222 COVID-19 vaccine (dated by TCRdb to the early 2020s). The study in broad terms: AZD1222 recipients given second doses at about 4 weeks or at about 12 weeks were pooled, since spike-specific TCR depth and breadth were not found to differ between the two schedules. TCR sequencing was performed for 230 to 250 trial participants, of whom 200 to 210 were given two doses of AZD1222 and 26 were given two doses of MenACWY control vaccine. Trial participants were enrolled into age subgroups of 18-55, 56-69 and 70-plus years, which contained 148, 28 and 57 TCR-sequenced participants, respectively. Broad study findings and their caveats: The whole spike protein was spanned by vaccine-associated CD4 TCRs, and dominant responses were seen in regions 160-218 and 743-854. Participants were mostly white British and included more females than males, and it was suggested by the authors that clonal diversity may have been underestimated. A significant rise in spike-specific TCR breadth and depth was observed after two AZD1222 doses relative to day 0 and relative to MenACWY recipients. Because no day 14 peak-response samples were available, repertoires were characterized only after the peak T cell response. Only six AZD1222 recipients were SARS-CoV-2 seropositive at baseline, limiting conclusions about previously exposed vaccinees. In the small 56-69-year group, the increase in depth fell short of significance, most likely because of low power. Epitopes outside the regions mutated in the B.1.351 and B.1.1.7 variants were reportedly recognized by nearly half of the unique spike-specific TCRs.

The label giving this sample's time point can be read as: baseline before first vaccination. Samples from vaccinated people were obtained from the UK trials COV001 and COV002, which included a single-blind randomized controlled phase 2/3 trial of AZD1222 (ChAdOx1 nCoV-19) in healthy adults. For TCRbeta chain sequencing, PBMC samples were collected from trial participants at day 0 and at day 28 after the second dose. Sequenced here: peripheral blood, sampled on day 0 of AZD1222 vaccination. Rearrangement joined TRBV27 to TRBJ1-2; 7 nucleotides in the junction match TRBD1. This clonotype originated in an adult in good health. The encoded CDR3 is CASSSLDRANGYTF. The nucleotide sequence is TGTGCCAGCAGTTCCCTCGACAGGGCCAATGGCTACACCTTC.